A single sample gave rise to the 20 T cell receptor beta chains below, sequenced in a study of quantifying T cell responses using KT2 cells. Study-wide context: Reverse transcription used primers in the TCR alpha and beta constant regions.

A single-stranded UMI oligo with SP2 sequence was ligated to cDNA 3' ends. First-round PCR used three to four cycles and beta primers RC1.1 and RC1.2 covering TRBC1 and TRBC2. TCRdb reprocessed the UMI-ligation and nested PCR reads via MiXCR and lists one record per CDR3 protein. Altogether about 32,000 distinct CDR3 sequences are present, more than 7% being singletons, with the ten largest covering 15% to 19%. Input material: PBMCs spiked with cells of the T cell clone KT2. These receptor sequences come from a human donor.

This clonotype was recorded a few times. The chain recombines TRBV7-2 with TRBJ1-4, with D possibly TRBD1 on 5 matching bases. Looked up from germline, CDR1 is SGHTA and CDR2 is FQGNSA. The CDR3 loop spans 14 amino acids. Trimming took off 5 bases at V and 12 bases at J, with 19 bases between the two ends. CDR3 protein: CASSPSLSGGELFF. In nucleotides, the CDR3 is TGTGCCAGCAGCCCGAGCCTTTCGGGGGGGGAACTGTTTTTT.

The rearrangement links TRBV3-1 to TRBJ2-7; TRBD2 matches 12 bases. J lost 6 bases, V lost 0 bases, and 6 bases had no gene match. The CDR3 has 16 residues. In germline, CDR1 is LGHDT, CDR2 YNNKEL (reference sequence). The CDR3 is CASSQEQWGLAGEQYF. The CDR3 DNA reads TGTGCCAGCAGCCAAGAACAATGGGGACTAGCGGGCGAGCAGTACTTC.

In its sample, this clonotype was seen many times. V is TRBV3-1 and J is TRBJ2-1, with 10 positions matching TRBD1. Germline V gene sequence: CDR1 LGHDT, CDR2 YNNKEL (reference sequence). After removal of 3 bases from V and 1 base from J, the junction contained 9 bases not matched to a gene. The CDR3 covers 18 residues. The CDR3 protein is CASSHLLGDRGSYNEQFF. The CDR3 DNA is TGTGCCAGCAGCCATCTCTTGGGGGACAGGGGATCCTACAATGAGCAGTTCTTC.

This clonotype was recorded many times. The chain joins TRBV6-1 to TRBJ1-1; tentatively, D is TRBD1 (6 bases). Germline loops: CDR1 MNHNS, CDR2 SASEGT. Trimming cost V 6 bases and J 0 bases, with 14 bases left between them. The CDR3 totals 15 residues. The CDR3 here is CASRQGISMNTEAFF. The CDR3 nucleotides are TGTGCCAGCAGACAGGGAATCTCCATGAACACTGAAGCTTTCTTT.

This clonotype was recorded at least ten times. V and J are TRBV4-1 and TRBJ1-6; D remains unclear. Germline-derived CDR1 and CDR2 are MGHRA and YSYEKL. There are 14 residues in the CDR3. V lost 4 bases and J lost 7, with 11 bases in between. CDR3: CASSPGNHNSPLHF. DNA for the CDR3: TGCGCCAGCAGCCCGGGCAACCACAATTCACCCCTCCACTTT.

This clonotype was found many times. V usage is TRBV10-1 and J usage is TRBJ2-1; TRBD2 matches at 13 bases. CDR1 is WNHNN, CDR2 SYGVQD, per germline (reference sequence). The CDR3 has 15 residues. V gave up 6 bases and J gave up 4 bases; unmatched junction bases: 3. CDR3 in DNA: TGCGCCAGCAGAGGGACTAGCGGGAAGTACAATGAGCAGTTCTTC. Translation gives CASRGTSGKYNEQFF.

This clonotype showed up many times. One end of the junction is discordant with germline, which a read error may explain. The chain couples TRBV7-3 to TRBJ2-5; D may match TRBD1 or TRBD2 (5 bases each). CDR3 size: 12 residues. Germline lookup yields CDR1 SGHTA and CDR2 FQGTGA. CDR3 sequence: CASSQRGRGLTF. Written as DNA, the CDR3 is TGTGCCAGCAGCCAACGGGGTAGGGGCCTAACTTTC.

There are many counts of this clonotype. V usage is TRBV12-3 or TRBV12-4 and J usage is TRBJ1-3; D call uncertain. The CDR3 consists of 13 residues. Trimming removed 6 bases from V and 4 bases from J, with 10 bases in between. This CDR3 reads CASRVRKGNTIYF. In nucleotides, the CDR3 is TGTGCCAGCAGAGTAAGGAAGGGAAACACCATATATTTT.

This clonotype was found many times. The chain joins TRBV2 to TRBJ2-5, with D unresolved. V shed 10 bases and J shed 2 bases, with 14 bases lying between them. Germline V lookup: CDR1 SNHLY, CDR2 FYNNEI. The CDR3 is 13 amino acids. The CDR3, as DNA: TGTGCCAATCAACTCCGCCAACAAGAGACCCAGTACTTC. This gives the protein CANQLRQQETQYF.

This clonotype came up a few times. The rearrangement joins TRBV7-2 to TRBJ2-3; weak D call: TRBD1 (6 bases). This CDR3 has 15 residues. V dropped 8 bases and J dropped 6 bases, with 21 bases sitting between them. The V gene's germline CDR1 is SGHTA and CDR2 FQGNSA. The CDR3 nucleotides read TGTGCCAGCTGGGTTTCTCCAGGACAGCCGGATACGCAGTATTTT. This gives the protein CASWVSPGQPDTQYF.

This clonotype was seen repeatedly, ten times or more. The gene calls are TRBV12-3 or TRBV12-4 and TRBJ2-1; D gene ambiguous. The V gene lost 5 bases and the J gene lost 7 bases, with 9 bases spanning the gap. This CDR3 has 12 amino acids. CDR3 sequence reads: CASSPPRNEQFF. For the CDR3, the DNA is TGTGCCAGCAGTCCCCCCCGGAATGAGCAGTTCTTC.

This rearrangement joins TRBV12-3 or TRBV12-4 to TRBJ2-1, with 9 bases aligning to TRBD2. V was clipped by 6 bases and J by 2 bases; unmatched bases: 8. CDR3 length equals 16 residues. CDR3 loop: CASRELAGVPYNEQFF. The CDR3 DNA reads TGTGCCAGCAGAGAACTAGCGGGTGTACCCTACAATGAGCAGTTCTTC.

The chain links TRBV20-1 to TRBJ1-3; D gene uncertain. V shed 5 bases and J shed 0 bases, with 8 bases lying between them. This CDR3 is built from 13 residues. Germline V gene sequence: CDR1 DFQATT, CDR2 SNEGSKA (reference sequence). CDR3 in DNA: TGCAGTGCTCGGCAGAGCTCTGGAAACACCATATATTTT. This encodes CSARQSSGNTIYF.

This clonotype was observed at least ten times. The CDR3 loop reads CASSLRSLGTGDGYEQFF. The CDR3 bases are TGCGCCAGCAGCTTGAGGAGCCTCGGGACAGGTGACGGGTATGAGCAGTTCTTC. The gene calls are TRBV5-1 and TRBJ2-1, with 8 bases identical to TRBD1. The CDR3 sequence is 18 residues long. V gave up 1 base and J gave up 8 bases; unmatched junction bases: 17. Germline V gene sequence: CDR1 SGHRS, CDR2 YFSETQ.

This clonotype has more than one count but fewer than ten. The J gene is TRBJ2-2, the V gene TRBV27; the D is unclear. Per the germline V gene, CDR1 is MNHEY and CDR2 is SMNVEV (reference sequence). Trimming cost V 3 bases and J 4 bases, with 6 bases left between them. This CDR3 has 13 amino acids. This CDR3 is CASSFSSTGELFF. Here the CDR3 DNA reads TGTGCCAGCAGTTTTTCATCCACCGGGGAGCTGTTTTTT.

J is TRBJ2-1 and V is TRBV6-1; 7 bases agree with TRBD1. The J segment lost 3 bases and the V segment lost 7 bases, leaving 9 bases of the junction unmatched. Germline-derived CDR1 and CDR2 are MNHNS and SASEGT. The CDR3 is made up of 15 amino acids. CDR3 protein: CASTLMWDSYNEQFF. DNA of the CDR3: TGTGCCAGCACCTTAATGTGGGACAGCTACAATGAGCAGTTCTTC.

This clonotype came up many times. The V gene is TRBV7-9, the J gene TRBJ2-3, with D hard to call. Trimming left V 2 bases short and J 6 bases short, with 9 bases between. The V gene's germline CDR1 is SEHNR and CDR2 FQNEAQ (reference sequence). The CDR3 has 13 amino acids. The CDR3 nucleotides are TGTGCCAGCAGCTTATCAGTGAGTGATACGCAGTATTTT. It codes for CASSLSVSDTQYF. The variable domain in full, completed from reference TRBV7-9 and TRBJ2-3, reads DTGVSQNPRHKITKRGQNVTFRCDPISEHNRLYWYRQTLGQGPEFLTYFQNEAQLEKSRLLSDRFSAERPKGSFSTLEIQRTEQGDSAMYLCASSLSVSDTQYFGPGTRLTVL.

The table lists this clonotype with many counts. The chain recombines TRBV15 with TRBJ1-2, with D possibly matching TRBD1 (6 bases). CDR1 LNHNV and CDR2 YYDKDF come from the germline V gene (reference sequence). This CDR3 is 15 amino acids long. Trimming removed 0 bases at V and 4 bases at J, with 12 bases between. The CDR3 sequence: CATSRDRGALYGYTF. In DNA form, the CDR3 reads TGTGCCACCAGCAGAGATCGGGGGGCTCTCTATGGCTACACCTTC.

The V and J genes are TRBV2 and TRBJ2-4; maybe TRBD1 (6 bases). Germline lookup yields CDR1 SNHLY and CDR2 FYNNEI. CDR3 length equals 14 residues. The V gene lost 4 bases and the J gene lost 3 bases, with 10 bases spanning the gap. In DNA, the CDR3 is TGTGCCAGCAGTGGGGGGCAGGGCAAAAACATTCAGTACTTC. Translation gives CASSGGQGKNIQYF.

The V call is TRBV7-2, the J call TRBJ2-7, with a weak D call TRBD1 (6 bases). V lost 6 bases, J lost 2 bases, and 20 bases lay in between. The length of the CDR3 is 16 residues. Germline lookup yields CDR1 SGHTA and CDR2 FQGNSA. The CDR3 DNA is TGTGCCAGCAGACTAACCTCTCAGGGGTTCCCCTACGAGCAGTACTTC. It translates to CASRLTSQGFPYEQYF.